The entry that follows covers one T cell receptor (beta chain) sequence. Its antigen is unknown. The data were obtained in a study of cytomegalovirus exposure and HLA in healthy donors. Study-wide results and caveats: Accounts indicate the classifier identified cytomegalovirus status with strong specificity and sensitivity. Confirmation in vitro established that a few CMV-associated chains were specific for CMV antigens. In a later analysis, first-cohort TCR clusters were found to tend to co-occur in the approximately 120 validation repertoires. The study listed approximately 160 cytomegalovirus-associated TCR beta chains.

Clones were sequenced by immunoSEQ multiplex PCR, and TCRdb holds only the in-frame ones, with some missing. The sample consists of some 83,000 clones, about 93% of them appearing once. This sequence originates from a young woman in good health and CMV-seronegative. The material sequenced was PBMCs.

CDR3 in DNA: TGCAGCGTTGAAGAAGTGGGACAGTACAATGAGCAGTTCTTC. Its protein product is CSVEEVGQYNEQFF. V is TRBV29-1 and J is TRBJ2-1; 7 bases map to TRBD1. V was pared by 0 bases and J by 4 bases, with 3 bases of the junction left unmatched. CDR3 length: 14 residues. CDR1 and CDR2 (germline): SQVTM, ANQGSEA.